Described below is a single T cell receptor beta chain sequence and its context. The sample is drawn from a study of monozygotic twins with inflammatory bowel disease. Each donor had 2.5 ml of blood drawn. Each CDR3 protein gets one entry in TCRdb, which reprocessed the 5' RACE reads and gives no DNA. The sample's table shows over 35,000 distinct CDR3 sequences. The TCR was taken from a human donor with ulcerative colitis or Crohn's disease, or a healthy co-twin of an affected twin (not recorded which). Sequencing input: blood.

The CDR3 reads CAIIGTGASGEAFF. The rearrangement joins TRBV10-3 to TRBJ1-1; the TCRdb D gene call, TRBD1, has no DNA to confirm it. The germline V gene encodes CDR1 ENHRY and CDR2 SYGVKD. CDR3 size: 14 residues.